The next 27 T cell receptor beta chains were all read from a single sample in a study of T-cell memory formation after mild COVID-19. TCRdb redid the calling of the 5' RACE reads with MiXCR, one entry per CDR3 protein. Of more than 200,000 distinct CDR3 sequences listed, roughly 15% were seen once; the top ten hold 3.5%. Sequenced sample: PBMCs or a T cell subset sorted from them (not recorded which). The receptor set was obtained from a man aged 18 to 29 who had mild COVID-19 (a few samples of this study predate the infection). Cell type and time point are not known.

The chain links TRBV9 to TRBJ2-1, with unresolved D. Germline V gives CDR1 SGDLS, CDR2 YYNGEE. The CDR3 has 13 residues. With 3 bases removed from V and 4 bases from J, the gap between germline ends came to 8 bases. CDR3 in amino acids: CASSAHPYNEQFF. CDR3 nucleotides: TGTGCCAGCAGCGCACACCCTTACAATGAGCAGTTCTTC.

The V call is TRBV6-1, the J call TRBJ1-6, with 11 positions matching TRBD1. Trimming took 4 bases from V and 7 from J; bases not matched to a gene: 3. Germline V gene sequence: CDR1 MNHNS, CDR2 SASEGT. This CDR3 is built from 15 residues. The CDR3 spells CASSGTGGKNSPLHF. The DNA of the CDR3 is TGTGCCAGCAGTGGGACAGGGGGCAAGAATTCACCCCTCCACTTT.

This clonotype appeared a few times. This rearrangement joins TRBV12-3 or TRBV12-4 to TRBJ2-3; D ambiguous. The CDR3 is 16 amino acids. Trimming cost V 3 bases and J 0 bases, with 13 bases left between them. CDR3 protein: CASSLGISGSTDTQYF. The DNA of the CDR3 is TGTGCCAGCAGTTTGGGGATTTCGGGTAGCACAGATACGCAGTATTTT.

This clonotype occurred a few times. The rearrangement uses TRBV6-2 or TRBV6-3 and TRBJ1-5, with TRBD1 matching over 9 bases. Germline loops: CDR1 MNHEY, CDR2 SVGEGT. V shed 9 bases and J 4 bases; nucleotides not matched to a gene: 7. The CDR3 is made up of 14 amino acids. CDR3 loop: CASTGTGRNQPQHF. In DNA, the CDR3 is TGTGCCAGTACCGGGACAGGGCGAAATCAGCCCCAGCATTTT.

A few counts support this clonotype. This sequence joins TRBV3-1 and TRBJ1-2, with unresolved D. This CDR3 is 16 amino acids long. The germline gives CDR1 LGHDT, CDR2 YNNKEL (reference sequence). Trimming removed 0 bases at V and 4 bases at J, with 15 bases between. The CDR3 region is CASSQENWMQSYGYTF. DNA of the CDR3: TGTGCCAGCAGCCAAGAAAATTGGATGCAGTCCTATGGCTACACCTTC.

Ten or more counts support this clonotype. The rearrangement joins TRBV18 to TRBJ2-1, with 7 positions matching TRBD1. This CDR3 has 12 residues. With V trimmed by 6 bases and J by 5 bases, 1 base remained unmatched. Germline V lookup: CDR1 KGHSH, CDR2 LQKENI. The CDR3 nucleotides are TGTGCCAGCTCTGACAGGGACAATGAGCAGTTCTTC. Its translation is CASSDRDNEQFF.

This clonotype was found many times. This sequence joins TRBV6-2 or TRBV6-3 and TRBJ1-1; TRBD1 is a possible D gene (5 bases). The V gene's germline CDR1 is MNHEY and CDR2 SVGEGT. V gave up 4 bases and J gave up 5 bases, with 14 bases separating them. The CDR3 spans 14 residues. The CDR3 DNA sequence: TGTGCCAGCAGTTTTCCAGGGTGGGAGACTGAAGCTTTCTTT. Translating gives CASSFPGWETEAFF.

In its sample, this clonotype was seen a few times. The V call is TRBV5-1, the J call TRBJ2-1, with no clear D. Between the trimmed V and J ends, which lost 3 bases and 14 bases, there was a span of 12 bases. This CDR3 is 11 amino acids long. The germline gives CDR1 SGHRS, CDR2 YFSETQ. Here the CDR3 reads CASSSMGGKFF. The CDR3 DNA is TGCGCCAGCAGCTCGATGGGTGGGAAGTTCTTC.

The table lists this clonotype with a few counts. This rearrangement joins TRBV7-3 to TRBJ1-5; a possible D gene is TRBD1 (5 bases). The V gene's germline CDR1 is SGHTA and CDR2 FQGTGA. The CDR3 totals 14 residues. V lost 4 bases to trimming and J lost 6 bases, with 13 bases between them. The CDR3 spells CASSSQGSGQPQHF. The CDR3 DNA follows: TGTGCCAGCAGCTCTCAGGGATCAGGTCAGCCCCAGCATTTT. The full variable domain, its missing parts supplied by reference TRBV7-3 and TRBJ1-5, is GAGVSQTPSNKVTEKGKYVELRCDPISGHTALYWYRQSLGQGPEFLIYFQGTGAADDSGLPNDRFFAVRPEGSVSTLKIQRTERGDSAVYLCASSSQGSGQPQHFGDGTRLSIL.

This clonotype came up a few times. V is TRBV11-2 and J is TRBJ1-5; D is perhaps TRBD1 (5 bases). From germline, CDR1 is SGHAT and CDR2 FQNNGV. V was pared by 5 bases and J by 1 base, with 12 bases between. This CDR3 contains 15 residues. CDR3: CASSRGAESNQPQHF. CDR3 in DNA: TGTGCCAGCAGCCGAGGGGCAGAGAGCAATCAGCCCCAGCATTTT.

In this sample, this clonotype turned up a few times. CDR3 in DNA: TGTGCCAGCAGTGAGGTCCAAGAGACCCAGTACTTC. Encoded protein: CASSEVQETQYF. The chain links TRBV2 to TRBJ2-5; D is ambiguous. Per germline, CDR1 SNHLY and CDR2 FYNNEI. V lost 3 bases to trimming and J lost 1 base, with 3 bases between them. This CDR3 is 12 amino acids long.

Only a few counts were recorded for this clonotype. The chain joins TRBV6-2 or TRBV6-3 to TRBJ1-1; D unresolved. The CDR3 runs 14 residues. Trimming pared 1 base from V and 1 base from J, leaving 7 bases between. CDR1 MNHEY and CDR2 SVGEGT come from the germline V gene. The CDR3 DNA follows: TGTGCCAGCAGTTACTTGCCAGCGAACACTGAAGCTTTCTTT. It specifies CASSYLPANTEAFF.

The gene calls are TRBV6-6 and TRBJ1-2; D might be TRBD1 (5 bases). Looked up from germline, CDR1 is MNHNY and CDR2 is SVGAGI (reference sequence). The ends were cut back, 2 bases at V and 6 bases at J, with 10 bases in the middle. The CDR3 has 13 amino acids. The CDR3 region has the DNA TGTGCCAGCAGTTACCTGGGGGATCATGGCTACACCTTC. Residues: CASSYLGDHGYTF.

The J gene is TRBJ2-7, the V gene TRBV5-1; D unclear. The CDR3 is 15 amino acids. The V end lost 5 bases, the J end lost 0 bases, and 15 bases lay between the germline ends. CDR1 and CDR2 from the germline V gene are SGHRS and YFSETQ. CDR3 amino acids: CASRETTTNSYEQYF. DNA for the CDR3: TGCGCCAGCAGGGAAACAACTACTAACTCCTACGAGCAGTACTTC.

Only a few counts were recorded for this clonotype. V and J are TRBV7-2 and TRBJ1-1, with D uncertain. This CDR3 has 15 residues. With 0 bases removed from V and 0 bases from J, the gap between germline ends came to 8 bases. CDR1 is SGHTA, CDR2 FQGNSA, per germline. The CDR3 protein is CASSLALTLNTEAFF. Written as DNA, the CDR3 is TGTGCCAGCAGCTTAGCCCTGACACTGAACACTGAAGCTTTCTTT.

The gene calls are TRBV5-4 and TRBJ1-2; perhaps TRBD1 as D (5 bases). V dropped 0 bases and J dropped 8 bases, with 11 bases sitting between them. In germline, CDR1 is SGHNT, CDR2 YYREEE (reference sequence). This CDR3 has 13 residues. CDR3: CASSLAGGGGYTF. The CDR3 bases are TGTGCCAGCAGCTTGGCCGGGGGAGGCGGCTACACCTTC.

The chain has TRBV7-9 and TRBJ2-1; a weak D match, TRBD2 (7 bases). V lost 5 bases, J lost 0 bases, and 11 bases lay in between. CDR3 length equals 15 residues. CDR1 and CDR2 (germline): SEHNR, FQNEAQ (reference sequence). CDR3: CASSNRGGSYNEQFF. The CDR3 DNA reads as TGTGCCAGCAGCAATAGGGGGGGCTCCTACAATGAGCAGTTCTTC.

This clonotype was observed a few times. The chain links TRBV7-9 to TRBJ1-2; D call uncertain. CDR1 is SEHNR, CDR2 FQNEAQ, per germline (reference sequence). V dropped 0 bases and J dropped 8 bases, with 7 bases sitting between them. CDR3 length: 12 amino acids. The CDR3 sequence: CASSLAGFGYTF. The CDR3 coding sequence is TGTGCCAGCAGCTTAGCGGGATTCGGCTACACCTTC.

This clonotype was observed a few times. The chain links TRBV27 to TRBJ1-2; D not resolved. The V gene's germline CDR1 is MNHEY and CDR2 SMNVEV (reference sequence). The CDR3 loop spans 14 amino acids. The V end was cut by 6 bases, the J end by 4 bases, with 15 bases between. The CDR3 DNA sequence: TGTGCCAGCAGACCTATGGACTTTTCCTATGGCTACACCTTC. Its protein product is CASRPMDFSYGYTF.

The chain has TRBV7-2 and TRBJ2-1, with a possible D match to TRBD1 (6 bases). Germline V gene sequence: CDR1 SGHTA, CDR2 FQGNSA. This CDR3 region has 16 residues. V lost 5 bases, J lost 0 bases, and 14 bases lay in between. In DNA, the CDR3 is TGTGCCAGCAGCCCTACAGGGCAACCCTCCTACAATGAGCAGTTCTTC. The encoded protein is CASSPTGQPSYNEQFF.

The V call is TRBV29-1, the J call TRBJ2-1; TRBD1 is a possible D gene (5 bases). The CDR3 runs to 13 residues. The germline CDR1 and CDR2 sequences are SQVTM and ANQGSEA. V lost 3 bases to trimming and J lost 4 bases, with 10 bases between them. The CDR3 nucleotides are TGCAGCGTTGAGAGACGGACATACAATGAGCAGTTCTTC. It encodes CSVERRTYNEQFF.

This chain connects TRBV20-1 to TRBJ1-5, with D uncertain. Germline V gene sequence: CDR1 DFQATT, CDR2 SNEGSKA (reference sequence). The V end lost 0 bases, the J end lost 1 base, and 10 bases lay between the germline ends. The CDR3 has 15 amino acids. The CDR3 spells CSARDIVESNQPQHF. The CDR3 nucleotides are TGCAGTGCTAGAGATATTGTCGAGAGCAATCAGCCCCAGCATTTT.

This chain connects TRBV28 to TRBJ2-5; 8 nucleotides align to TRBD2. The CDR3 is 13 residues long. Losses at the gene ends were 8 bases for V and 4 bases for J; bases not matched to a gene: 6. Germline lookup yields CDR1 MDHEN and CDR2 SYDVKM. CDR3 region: CASFGGAGETQYF. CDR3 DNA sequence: TGTGCCAGCTTCGGGGGGGCGGGAGAGACCCAGTACTTC.

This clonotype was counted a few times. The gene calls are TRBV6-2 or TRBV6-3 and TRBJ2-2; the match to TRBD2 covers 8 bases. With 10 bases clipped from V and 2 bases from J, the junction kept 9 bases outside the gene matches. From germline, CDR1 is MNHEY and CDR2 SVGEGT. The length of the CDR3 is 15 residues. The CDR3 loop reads CAIGGGLPNTGELFF. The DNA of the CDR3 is TGTGCCATCGGCGGGGGGTTACCAAACACCGGGGAGCTGTTTTTT.

The CDR3 here is CASSRQRYSYNEQFF. CDR3 nucleotides: TGCGCCAGCAGCCGGCAGCGGTACTCCTACAATGAGCAGTTCTTC. V and J are TRBV4-3 and TRBJ2-1, with a possible D match to TRBD2 (5 bases). Trimming left V 4 bases short and J 0 bases short, with 10 bases between. Germline CDR1 reads LGHNA; CDR2 reads YSLEER. The CDR3 has 15 amino acids.

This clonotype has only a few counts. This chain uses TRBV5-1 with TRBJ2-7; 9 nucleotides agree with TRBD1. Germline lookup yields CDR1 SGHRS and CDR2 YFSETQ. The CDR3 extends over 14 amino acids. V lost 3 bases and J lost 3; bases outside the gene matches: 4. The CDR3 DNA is TGCGCCAGCAGCTGGACGGGACAGGGCTACGAGCAGTACTTC. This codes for CASSWTGQGYEQYF.

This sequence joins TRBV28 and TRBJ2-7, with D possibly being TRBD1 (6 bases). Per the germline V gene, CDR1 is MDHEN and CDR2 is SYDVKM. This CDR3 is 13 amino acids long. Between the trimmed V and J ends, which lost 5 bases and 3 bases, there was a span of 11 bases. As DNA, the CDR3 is TGTGCCAGCAGTATTGGACAGCACTACGAGCAGTACGTC. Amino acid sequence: CASSIGQHYEQYV.